One and the same sample provided the 21 T cell receptor beta chains below, sequenced in a study of T cell clonality in common variable immunodeficiency. Profiled with immunoSEQ multiplex PCR; TCRdb holds only in-frame clones, not every one. The sample presents 55,000 or so clones, none singletons. Sequencing was carried out using peripheral blood mononuclear cells. Receptors were obtained from a person aged 18-70 years in good health.

Many counts were recorded for this clone. The CDR3 goes on 3 residues after the read ends, and that part is filled in from the germline J gene. This chain connects TRBV7-2 to TRBJ1-6; TRBD1 agrees at 7 bases. V was clipped by 5 bases and J by 8 bases; unmatched bases: 6. Germline V gene data show CDR1 as SGHTA and CDR2 as FQGNSA. The CDR3 extends over 14 amino acids. The CDR3 is CASSPPGQHSPLHF. The sequenced part of the CDR3 DNA is TGTGCCAGCAGCCCCCCGGGACAGCATTCACCC.

This clone was seen ten or more times. CDR3 DNA, as far as it was read: TGTGCCAGCAGTTCCCCCTCCGCTAGCGGAGGGGACGAG. Translation: CASSSPSASGGDE. The full CDR3 sequence reads CASSSPSASGGDEQYF. V is TRBV28 and J is TRBJ2-7; 7 bases fit TRBD2. The sequence runs out 3 residues before the end of the CDR3; the remainder is reconstructed from the germline J gene. The junction had 14 bases not matched to a gene; V was cut back by 4 bases and J by 5 bases. The germline CDR1 and CDR2 sequences are MDHEN and SYDVKM. CDR3 length equals 16 residues.

There are many counts of this clone. Read data end 3 residues before the CDR3 end; the end is taken from the germline J gene. The chain joins TRBV5-1 to TRBJ2-3; D perhaps matches TRBD2 (6 bases). With 2 bases removed from V and 0 bases from J, the gap between germline ends came to 19 bases. The V gene's germline CDR1 is SGHRS and CDR2 YFSETQ. The CDR3 sequence is 18 residues long. The CDR3 here is CASSFRPTSGTSTDTQYF. CDR3 bases read: TGCGCCAGCAGCTTCCGACCCACCTCGGGGACTAGCACAGATACG. Looking up the rest from reference TRBV5-1 and TRBJ2-3 gives the full variable domain: KAGVTQTPRYLIKTRGQQVTLSCSPISGHRSVSWYQQTPGQGLQFLFEYFSETQRNKGNFPGRFSGRQFSNSRSEMNVSTLELGDSALYLCASSFRPTSGTSTDTQYFGPGTRLTVL.

The sample holds many counts of this clone. This CDR3 is CASSEAIGTPDGYTF. The CDR3 bases that were read are TGCGCCAGCAGCGAGGCCATTGGCACCCCAGATGGC. The chain carries TRBV5-1 and TRBJ1-2; D unclear. From the germline J gene comes the end of the CDR3, since the read stops 3 residues before it. The CDR3 is 15 amino acids. The V and J ends lost 4 bases and 6 bases respectively, with 19 bases between them. Germline lookup yields CDR1 SGHRS and CDR2 YFSETQ.

Ten or more counts support this clone. The missing CDR3 end, 3 residues past where the read stops, is filled in from the germline J gene. Additional DNA sequences in this sample encode the identical CDR3. V and J are TRBV11-2 and TRBJ2-7; D is unresolved. The V end was cut by 1 base, the J end by 4 bases, with 5 bases between. This CDR3 contains 12 residues. The germline gives CDR1 SGHAT, CDR2 FQNNGV. CDR3 in amino acids: CASSLVGYEQYF. The CDR3 bases that were read are TGTGCCAGCAGCTTAGTCGGGTACGAG. The full variable domain, completed using reference TRBV11-2 and TRBJ2-7, is EAGVAQSPRYKIIEKRQSVAFWCNPISGHATLYWYQQILGQGPKLLIQFQNNGVVDDSQLPKDRFSAERLKGVDSTLKIQPAKLEDSAVYLCASSLVGYEQYFGPGTRLTVT.

This clone was seen at least ten times. The read terminates 3 residues before the CDR3 end, so the remaining end is supplied by the germline J gene. The V call is TRBV19, the J call TRBJ2-3; D gene ambiguous. The CDR3 runs to 12 residues. V dropped 7 bases and J dropped 3 bases, with 8 bases sitting between them. CDR1 and CDR2 from the germline V gene are LNHDA and SQIVND (reference sequence). The CDR3 DNA, read in part, is TGTGCCAGTACCCCCGGGACAGATACG. Protein: CASTPGTDT. Given in full, the CDR3 is CASTPGTDTQYF.

This clone was detected many times. The read falls 3 residues short of the CDR3 end, and the missing part is taken from the germline J gene. This chain connects TRBV20-1 to TRBJ2-2; possibly TRBD2 for D (6 bases). The CDR3 contains 14 residues. Trimming cost V 6 bases and J 3 bases, with 14 bases left between them. CDR1 DFQATT and CDR2 SNEGSKA come from the germline V gene (reference sequence). The CDR3 bases that were read are TGCAGTGCAATGGGGGGATCGGACACCGGGGAG. Protein: CSAMGGSDTGE. The whole CDR3 protein is CSAMGGSDTGELFF.

This clone has ten or more counts. The CDR3 end lies 3 residues beyond the end of the read and is filled in from the germline J gene. This chain joins TRBV20-1 and TRBJ1-2; 7 bases fit TRBD1. V lost 6 bases and J lost 4; bases outside the gene matches: 11. Germline loops: CDR1 DFQATT, CDR2 SNEGSKA (reference sequence). The CDR3 extends over 14 amino acids. CDR3 region: CSASTAGGGYGYTF. CDR3 DNA, as far as it was read: TGCAGTGCGTCTACAGCAGGGGGAGGCTATGGC.

This clone was picked up a small number of times. Read data end 3 residues before the CDR3 end; the end is taken from the germline J gene. V and J are TRBV6-2 or TRBV6-3 and TRBJ2-1; TRBD1 agrees at 9 bases. Trimming at V came to 4 bases and at J to 3 bases, leaving 1 base not matched to a gene. The CDR3 extends over 14 amino acids. Germline assignment: CDR1 MNHEY and CDR2 SVGEGT. The CDR3 bases that were read are TGTGCCAGCAGTTCGACAGGGGGCTACAATGAG. Amino acid sequence: CASSSTGGYNE. In full, the CDR3 is CASSSTGGYNEQFF.

This clone was seen at least ten times. The read terminates 3 residues ahead of where the CDR3 ends, so the germline J gene completes it. The gene calls are TRBV7-2 and TRBJ2-1; 11 bases fit TRBD2. The V gene end was trimmed by 5 bases and the J gene end by 6 bases; junction bases not matched to a gene: 6. The CDR3 contains 15 residues. Germline CDR1 reads SGHTA; CDR2 reads FQGNSA. The CDR3 sequence: CASSPIAGGTNEQFF. The DNA read from the CDR3 is TGTGCCAGCAGCCCTATAGCGGGAGGGACCAATGAG.

This clone was counted ten times or more. The sequenced fragment ends 3 residues before the CDR3 boundary, so the rest is inferred from the germline J gene. V is TRBV10-3 and J is TRBJ1-4, with D maybe TRBD1 (6 bases). V was cut by 3 bases and J by 8 bases, with 13 bases left in between. Germline V lookup: CDR1 ENHRY, CDR2 SYGVKD. The CDR3 is made up of 14 amino acids. The CDR3 reads CAISEQGVGEKLFF. Incomplete CDR3 DNA: TGTGCCATCAGTGAACAGGGAGTAGGGGAAAAA.

This clone appeared many times. Coverage ceases 3 residues before the CDR3 finishes, and the germline J gene fills in the end. The rearrangement uses TRBV30 and TRBJ1-5; perhaps TRBD1 as D (5 bases). The CDR3 has 15 amino acids. Looked up from germline, CDR1 is GTSNPN and CDR2 is SVGIG (reference sequence). The V gene lost 1 base and the J gene lost 4 bases, with 14 bases spanning the gap. CDR3 protein: CAWSGSGQGNQPQHF. Incomplete CDR3 DNA: TGTGCCTGGAGTGGGAGTGGTCAGGGAAATCAGCCC. The full variable domain, in which reference TRBV30 and TRBJ1-5 provide the parts outside the CDR3, is SQTIHQWPATLVQPVGSPLSLECTVEGTSNPNLYWYRQAAGRGLQLLFYSVGIGQISSEVPQNLSASRPQDRQFILSSKKLLLSDSGFYLCAWSGSGQGNQPQHFGDGTRLSIL.

There are many counts of this clone. The CDR3 extends 3 residues past the end of the read, so its final part is completed from the germline J gene. This chain joins TRBV6-1 and TRBJ1-5; D gene ambiguous. CDR1 is MNHNS and CDR2 is SASEGT in the germline V gene. V lost 4 bases to trimming and J lost 4 bases, with 14 bases between them. The CDR3 loop spans 15 amino acids. CDR3 DNA, as far as it was read: TGTGCCAGCAGTGGATCGGCGAGGGCGAATCAGCCC. Protein sequence: CASSGSARANQP. The CDR3 reads in full as CASSGSARANQPQHF.

This clone was seen ten or more times. The CDR3 is cut off 3 residues early in the read; its end comes from the germline J gene. This sequence joins TRBV6-2 or TRBV6-3 and TRBJ1-2; TRBD1 is a possible D gene (6 bases). With 7 bases removed from V and 1 base from J, the gap between germline ends came to 19 bases. Germline CDR1 MNHEY, CDR2 SVGEGT. The CDR3 spans 16 residues. CDR3 sequence: CASTIPSGTSNYGYTF. The CDR3 bases that were read are TGTGCCAGCACCATACCGTCCGGGACAAGTAACTATGGC.

Concerning this clone: The CDR3 end lies 3 residues beyond the end of the read and is filled in from the germline J gene. The chain uses TRBV7-9 and TRBJ1-2, with D possibly matching TRBD1 (5 bases). The CDR3 extends over 14 amino acids. Per germline, CDR1 SEHNR and CDR2 FQNEAQ (reference sequence). The V gene lost 5 bases and the J gene lost 7 bases, with 17 bases spanning the gap. The CDR3 bases that were read are TGTGCCAGCAGCCAACAGGTCGGTCCTTCTGGC. Its translation: CASSQQVGPSG. The entire CDR3 protein is CASSQQVGPSGYTF.

This clone was detected ten times or more. CDR3 DNA, as far as it was read: TGTGCCAGCAGCCCCGGGACATCAGCAGTTTACACTGAA. Translated: CASSPGTSAVYTE. The whole CDR3 region reads CASSPGTSAVYTEAFF. The chain employs TRBV7-8 and TRBJ1-1, with D perhaps matching TRBD1 (6 bases). The CDR3 goes on 3 residues after the read ends, and that part is filled in from the germline J gene. The CDR3 loop spans 16 amino acids. V was trimmed by 5 bases and J by 3 bases, leaving 19 bases between them. Germline loops: CDR1 SGHVS, CDR2 FQNEAQ.

This clone was observed many times. The DNA read from the CDR3 is TGTGCCAGCAGCGCCGGACTAGCGGCCTACAATGAG. This codes for CASSAGLAAYNE. The complete CDR3 sequence is CASSAGLAAYNEQFF. The chain employs TRBV11-2 and TRBJ2-1, with TRBD2 matching 10 bases. The CDR3 goes on 3 residues after the read ends, and that part is filled in from the germline J gene. V shed 5 bases and J 2 bases; nucleotides not matched to a gene: 3. CDR1 and CDR2 from the germline V gene are SGHAT and FQNNGV. The CDR3 is made up of 15 amino acids.

This clone was recorded at least ten times. Read data end 3 residues before the CDR3 end; the end is taken from the germline J gene. The V call is TRBV5-1, the J call TRBJ2-7; D possibly corresponds to TRBD2 (5 bases). V was pared by 2 bases and J by 0 bases, with 12 bases between. There are 15 residues in the CDR3. Germline V CDR1 and CDR2: SGHRS, YFSETQ. The CDR3 sequence is CASSFEAVSSYEQYF. The covered CDR3 bases are TGCGCCAGCAGCTTCGAAGCGGTCAGCTCCTACGAG. Full variable domain (outside the CDR3, taken from reference TRBV5-1 and TRBJ2-7): KAGVTQTPRYLIKTRGQQVTLSCSPISGHRSVSWYQQTPGQGLQFLFEYFSETQRNKGNFPGRFSGRQFSNSRSEMNVSTLELGDSALYLCASSFEAVSSYEQYFGPGTRLTVT.

This clone was counted at least ten times. CDR3 bases read: TGTGCCAGCAGCACCCCGGACAGGGCAGGGGGC. As protein: CASSTPDRAGG. The entire CDR3 reads CASSTPDRAGGYTF. The rearrangement joins TRBV7-2 to TRBJ1-2, with 8 nucleotides matching TRBD1. The read ends 3 residues early relative to the CDR3; the germline J gene fills the gap. CDR1 and CDR2 (germline): SGHTA, FQGNSA. This CDR3 comprises 14 residues.

This clone was counted at least ten times. The CDR3 end is not reached by the read, which stops 3 residues before it; the germline J gene fills it in. The gene calls are TRBV20-1 and TRBJ1-3, with 7 bases identical to TRBD1. With 6 bases clipped from V and 2 bases from J, the junction kept 7 bases outside the gene matches. Germline-derived CDR1 and CDR2 are DFQATT and SNEGSKA (reference sequence). CDR3 length equals 14 residues. The sequenced part of the CDR3 DNA is TGCAGTGCGTGGGACAGTACTACTGGAAACACC. Translating it yields CSAWDSTTGNT. Given in full, the CDR3 is CSAWDSTTGNTIYF.

Many counts were recorded for this clone. The read gets to within 3 residues of the CDR3 end, and the germline J gene fills in the rest. The V call is TRBV7-2, the J call TRBJ2-1; D ambiguous. The CDR3 loop spans 13 amino acids. The germline V and J ends were trimmed by 1 base and 7 bases, with 8 bases remaining between them. Germline V gene data show CDR1 as SGHTA and CDR2 as FQGNSA. Incomplete CDR3 DNA: TGTGCCAGCAGCTTAGGGGCCCCAAATGAG. Its translation is CASSLGAPNE. The complete CDR3 sequence is CASSLGAPNEQFF.